One and the same sample provided the 21 T cell receptor beta chains below, sequenced in a study of shared clonotypes between healthy human individuals. Here immunoSEQ multiplex PCR was the method, and the copy in TCRdb shows in-frame clones only, minus some. The data show hundreds of thousands of clones, 75% to 85% seen once. The sequencing sample was made of PBMCs. These receptors originate from a woman aged 40-49 years in good health. Some clones in this sample may be carry-over from other donors' samples.

The V and J genes are TRBV4-3 and TRBJ1-4; D perhaps matches TRBD1 (5 bases). Germline loops: CDR1 LGHNA, CDR2 YSLEER. The CDR3 extends over 14 amino acids. The ends were cut back, 1 base at V and 4 bases at J, with 7 bases in the middle. The CDR3 DNA is TGCGCCAGCAGCCAAGGCAGGGATAATGAAAAACTGTTTTTT. Amino acid sequence: CASSQGRDNEKLFF.

This clone was seen a single time. The rearrangement joins TRBV5-1 to TRBJ2-1, with 13 positions matching TRBD2. The germline gives CDR1 SGHRS, CDR2 YFSETQ. The length of the CDR3 is 14 residues. V lost 7 bases, J lost 7 bases, and 5 bases stayed unmatched. CDR3 nucleotides: TGCGCCAGCTTTTGGACTAGCGGGAGTAATGAGCAGTTCTTC. Its protein is CASFWTSGSNEQFF.

The V call is TRBV6-4, the J call TRBJ2-1; D might be TRBD2 (5 bases). The V gene lost 3 bases and the J gene lost 8 bases, with 11 bases spanning the gap. The length of the CDR3 is 13 residues. Germline V CDR1 and CDR2: MRHNA, SNTAGT. The CDR3 nucleotides read TGTGCCAGCAGTGAGTCTAGCTGGGATGAGCAGTTCTTC. Its translation: CASSESSWDEQFF.

The rearrangement joins TRBV2 to TRBJ1-4, with a possible D match to TRBD1 (5 bases). The CDR3 covers 11 residues. Germline-derived CDR1 and CDR2 are SNHLY and FYNNEI. V lost 8 bases to trimming and J lost 5 bases, with 6 bases between them. The CDR3 DNA reads TGTGCCAGCCGGGGCAATGAAAAACTGTTTTTT. This codes for CASRGNEKLFF.

As to this clone: With a far larger clone one base away, a read error is the likely cause. The chain employs TRBV28 and TRBJ1-6; D is ambiguous. The CDR3 totals 12 residues. Germline assignment: CDR1 MDHEN and CDR2 SYDVKM. For the CDR3, the DNA is TGTGCCAGCAGGGGGTATAGTTCACCCCTCCACTTT. It yields the protein CASRGYSSPLHF.

The CDR3 spells CASREGRGGYTF. Here the CDR3 DNA reads TGTGCCAGCAGGGAGGGCCGAGGGGGCTACACCTTC. This chain connects TRBV6-1 to TRBJ1-2; D is unresolved. The germline V and J ends were trimmed by 6 bases and 8 bases, with 13 bases remaining between them. From germline, CDR1 is MNHNS and CDR2 SASEGT. The CDR3 has 12 residues.

CDR3 sequence (DNA): TGTGCCAGCAGCCATAGAGCGGGACCTAGCTCCTACAATGAGCAGTTCTTC. This codes for CASSHRAGPSSYNEQFF. The rearrangement uses TRBV11-2 and TRBJ2-1; 7 nucleotides line up with TRBD2. Trimming cost V 5 bases and J 0 bases; bases outside gene matches: 10. There are 17 residues in the CDR3. The germline V gene encodes CDR1 SGHAT and CDR2 FQNNGV.

This sequence joins TRBV5-4 and TRBJ2-3; D possibly corresponds to TRBD2 (6 bases). V lost 3 bases and J 1 base, leaving 12 bases between the germline ends. The CDR3 contains 15 residues. The germline CDR1 and CDR2 sequences are SGHNT and YYREEE (reference sequence). The CDR3 DNA is TGTGCCAGCAGCTCCCGGGAGAAGGGCACAGATACGCAGTATTTT. As protein: CASSSREKGTDTQYF.

The chain employs TRBV7-8 and TRBJ1-1, with D tentatively TRBD1 (5 bases). V dropped 3 bases and J dropped 1 base, with 12 bases sitting between them. This CDR3 contains 15 residues. Germline loops: CDR1 SGHVS, CDR2 FQNEAQ. CDR3: CASSLGLIGNTEAFF. Written as DNA, the CDR3 is TGTGCCAGCAGCTTGGGGCTCATTGGGAACACTGAAGCTTTCTTT. Full variable domain (rest looked up from reference TRBV7-8 and TRBJ1-1): GAGVSQSPRYKVAKRGQDVALRCDPISGHVSLFWYQQALGQGPEFLTYFQNEAQLDKSGLPSDRFFAERPEGSVSTLKIQRTQQEDSAVYLCASSLGLIGNTEAFFGQGTRLTVV.

The CDR3 protein is CAISESASGLKNIQYF. The CDR3 DNA is TGTGCCATCAGTGAGTCGGCTAGCGGGTTGAAAAACATTCAGTACTTC. V usage is TRBV10-3 and J usage is TRBJ2-4; 8 nucleotides agree with TRBD2. J gave up 4 bases and V 0 bases, and 5 bases lay outside the gene matches. Looked up from germline, CDR1 is ENHRY and CDR2 is SYGVKD. The CDR3 is 16 amino acids.

With regard to this clone: A read error is likely here: a far larger clone is one base away. The chain combines TRBV6-1 with TRBJ2-1; D not certain. This CDR3 spans 13 amino acids. V was pared by 4 bases and J by 9 bases, with 13 bases between. Germline V gene data show CDR1 as MNHNS and CDR2 as SASEGT. The DNA of the CDR3 is TGTGCCAGCAGTGGATCCCGACCGGGTGAGCAGTTCTTC. Amino acid sequence: CASSGSRPGEQFF.

The genes are TRBV4-2 and TRBJ2-3; D is uncertain. CDR3 length equals 13 residues. Trimming removed 0 bases from V and 5 bases from J, with 6 bases in between. Germline CDR1 reads LGHNA; CDR2 reads YNFKEQ. CDR3 in amino acids: CASSQDWKDTQYF. The CDR3 nucleotides read TGTGCCAGCAGCCAAGATTGGAAAGATACGCAGTATTTT.

J is TRBJ2-7 and V is TRBV11-2, with 7 bases aligning to TRBD2. Losses at the gene ends were 6 bases for V and 2 bases for J; bases not matched to a gene: 7. CDR1 and CDR2 from the germline V gene are SGHAT and FQNNGV. This CDR3 contains 14 residues. For the CDR3, the DNA is TGTGCCAGCAGACCGTCCGGGAGGACCTACGAGCAGTACTTC. Translation gives CASRPSGRTYEQYF.

V usage is TRBV19 and J usage is TRBJ2-6, with D perhaps TRBD2 (5 bases). In germline, CDR1 is LNHDA, CDR2 SQIVND (reference sequence). The V end lost 1 base, the J end lost 2 bases, and 9 bases lay between the germline ends. The CDR3 covers 16 residues. The CDR3 loop reads CASSIGRRTGANVLTF. The CDR3 DNA reads TGTGCCAGTAGTATAGGGAGGAGAACTGGGGCCAACGTCCTGACTTTC. The whole variable domain, remainder taken from reference TRBV19 and TRBJ2-6, is DGGITQSPKYLFRKEGQNVTLSCEQNLNHDAMYWYRQDPGQGLRLIYYSQIVNDFQKGDIAEGYSVSREKKESFPLTVTSAQKNPTAFYLCASSIGRRTGANVLTFGAGSRLTVL.

This clone was detected a few times. CDR3 region: CASAWDDRSYNEQFF. In DNA form, the CDR3 reads TGTGCCAGCGCTTGGGATGACCGGAGCTACAATGAGCAGTTCTTC. The rearrangement links TRBV7-2 to TRBJ2-1; D is ambiguous. V was pared by 8 bases and J by 3 bases, with 17 bases between. This CDR3 is built from 15 residues. Germline V gene data show CDR1 as SGHTA and CDR2 as FQGNSA.

J is TRBJ2-2 and V is TRBV27, with 11 bases identical to TRBD2. Germline CDR1 reads MNHEY; CDR2 reads SMNVEV (reference sequence). The CDR3 contains 13 residues. The V and J ends lost 5 bases and 9 bases, in that order; junction bases with no gene match: 2. CDR3 region: CASSASGRRELFF. DNA for the CDR3: TGTGCCAGCAGTGCTAGCGGGAGGAGGGAGCTGTTTTTT.

This chain uses TRBV10-3 with TRBJ2-3, with D unclear. Germline V gives CDR1 ENHRY, CDR2 SYGVKD. The V and J ends lost 4 bases and 5 bases respectively, with 10 bases between them. The CDR3 is 13 residues long. Here the CDR3 reads CAISVSGRDTQYF. The CDR3 DNA is TGTGCCATCAGTGTATCCGGCCGAGATACGCAGTATTTT.

This clone was found a few times. V usage is TRBV6-5 and J usage is TRBJ1-1, with D maybe TRBD1 (5 bases). This CDR3 has 14 residues. Trimming shortened V by 7 bases and J by 1 base, and 13 bases separated the two germline ends. Per germline, CDR1 MNHEY and CDR2 SVGAGI. The CDR3 reads CASTQDGTNTEAFF. CDR3 sequence (DNA): TGTGCCAGCACCCAAGACGGGACGAACACTGAAGCTTTCTTT.

The rearrangement links TRBV5-1 to TRBJ2-1, with 7 positions matching TRBD1. This CDR3 contains 16 residues. The trim removed 0 bases at V and 5 bases at J, leaving 8 bases unmatched. CDR1 and CDR2 from the germline V gene are SGHRS and YFSETQ. Here the CDR3 DNA reads TGCGCCAGCAGCTTGGCCACTGGGACAGCAAACAATGAGCAGTTCTTC. Its protein product is CASSLATGTANNEQFF.

This sequence joins TRBV5-1 and TRBJ1-1; unclear D gene. V was shortened by 3 bases and J by 1 base, with 10 bases between the two germline ends. The V gene's germline CDR1 is SGHRS and CDR2 YFSETQ. The CDR3 totals 14 residues. CDR3 DNA sequence: TGCGCCAGCAGCTCCTCCGGGGAGAACACTGAAGCTTTCTTT. It is translated as CASSSSGENTEAFF.

The chain recombines TRBV7-2 with TRBJ2-1; D tentatively fits TRBD1 or TRBD2 (5 bases each). CDR1 SGHTA and CDR2 FQGNSA come from the germline V gene. The CDR3 length is 13 residues. V lost 4 bases and J 12 bases, leaving 16 bases between the germline ends. The CDR3 is CASSWDPTKGQFF. The CDR3, as DNA: TGTGCCAGCAGCTGGGACCCCACAAAGGGGCAGTTCTTC.